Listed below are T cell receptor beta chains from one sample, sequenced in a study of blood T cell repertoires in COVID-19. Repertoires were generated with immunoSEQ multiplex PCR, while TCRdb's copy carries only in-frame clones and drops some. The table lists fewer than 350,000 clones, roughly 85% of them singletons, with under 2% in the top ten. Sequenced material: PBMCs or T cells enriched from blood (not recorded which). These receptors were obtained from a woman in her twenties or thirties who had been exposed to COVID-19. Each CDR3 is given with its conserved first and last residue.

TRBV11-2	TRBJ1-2	CASSLGQGEGLGGYGYTF
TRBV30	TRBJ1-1	CAWSLTGSEAFF
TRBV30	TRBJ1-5	CAWSAPGFSNQPQHF
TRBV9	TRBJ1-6	CASSRGTAVGSPLHF
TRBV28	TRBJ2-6	CASRGTDSGANVLTF
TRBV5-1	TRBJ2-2	CASSLSELTNTGELFF
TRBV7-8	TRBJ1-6	CASSEGRGTYNSPLHF
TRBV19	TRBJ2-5	CASSIPAGVGETQYF
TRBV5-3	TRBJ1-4	CARSEDRPEGKLFF
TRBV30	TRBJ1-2	CAWRNRGVGYTF
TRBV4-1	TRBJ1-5	CASSREEGANKPQHF